This TCR beta chain was identified in a study of coeliac disease. Per germline, CDR1 SGHDT and CDR2 YYEEEE. The CDR3 contains 15 residues. Unmatched junction bases numbered 9, after V lost 4 bases and J lost 3 bases. Broader study findings: Active celiac intraepithelial and lamina propria samples had lower TRB and TRG clonality than control samples.

TCRdb's copy holds only in-frame clones and misses some; the assay was immunoSEQ multiplex PCR. The sample records thousands of clones, 66% being singletons. The table lists this clone with a few counts. Its antigen is currently unknown. The specimen was intraepithelial lymphocytes from the gut. The sequence came from a woman aged 18-30 years with active celiac disease. This chain links TRBV5-6 with TRBJ2-5; 7 bases align to TRBD2. The CDR3 sequence is CASSPVQAGEETQYF. The CDR3 region has the DNA TGTGCCAGCAGCCCCGTTCAGGCGGGGGAAGAGACCCAGTACTTC.